This is a list of T cell receptor beta chains from one sample in a study of cytomegalovirus exposure and HLA in healthy donors. TCRdb keeps only in-frame clones here, not all; method: immunoSEQ multiplex PCR. The data hold 95,000 to 110,000 clones, with about 80% observed a single time. Sequencing used PBMCs. The receptors here all came from a man aged 55 to 69 in good health and CMV-seropositive. Both conserved end residues are part of each CDR3. Fields, in order: D gene, J gene, CDR3 length, V gene, clone size, CDR3 DNA, CDR3 protein. The D gene is left open where the match is weak. Expanded clones get a size class; other rows say once, few or many, or leave the size out.

-,TRBJ2-3,14,TRBV18,-,TGTGCCAGCTCACCCCCGGGTGGTCCAGATACGCAGTATTTT,CASSPPGGPDTQYF
TRBD1,TRBJ2-3,16,TRBV6-4,few,TGTGCCAGCAGCGCCGGGACAGGGGGCAGCACAGATACGCAGTATTTT,CASSAGTGGSTDTQYF
-,TRBJ1-6,14,TRBV5-8,-,TGTGCCAGCATCAGGACAACATATAATTCACCCCTCCACTTT,CASIRTTYNSPLHF
-,TRBJ1-4,16,TRBV9,-,TGTGCCAGCAGCGTAGGAACAAAGGGAGGTTATGAAAAACTGTTTTTT,CASSVGTKGGYEKLFF
TRBD1,TRBJ1-3,15,TRBV7-9,-,TGTGCCAGCGGCCCAGACAGGGCAACAGGAAACACCATATATTTT,CASGPDRATGNTIYF
-,TRBJ2-5,13,TRBV5-4,-,TGTGCCAGCAGCCGGACTTCGCAAGAGACCCAGTACTTC,CASSRTSQETQYF
-,TRBJ1-2,13,TRBV21-1,-,TGTGCCAGCTGGACAGGGTATGACTATGGCTACACCTTC,CASWTGYDYGYTF
-,TRBJ2-7,14,TRBV27,-,TGTGCCAGCAGTGCGGGGACAGCCGTGCACGAGCAGTACTTC,CASSAGTAVHEQYF
-,TRBJ1-5,16,TRBV19,-,TGTGCCAGTAGTATAGATCCGCTCGGGGGTACTCAGCCCCAGCATTTT,CASSIDPLGGTQPQHF
TRBD1,TRBJ2-7,14,TRBV7-2,-,TGTGCCAGCAGCCCCCGACAGGGGGCCTACGAGCAGTACTTC,CASSPRQGAYEQYF
TRBD1,TRBJ2-7,14,TRBV5-1,-,TGCGCCAGCAGCTTACAGGGGGCGCGGAACGAGCAGTACTTC,CASSLQGARNEQYF
TRBD2,TRBJ2-7,16,TRBV11-2,-,TGTGCCAGCAGCTTAGAGGGGGGGAGTTTTATCCACGAGCAGTACTTC,CASSLEGGSFIHEQYF
-,TRBJ1-2,11,TRBV28,-,TGTGCCACCTTTCGGCGGGGGGGCTACACCTTC,CATFRRGGYTF
-,TRBJ2-1,16,TRBV4-2,-,TGTGCCAGCAGCCAAGATCTGCGCCAGGGGGGCAATGAGCAGTTCTTC,CASSQDLRQGGNEQFF
-,TRBJ2-7,13,TRBV18,-,TGTGCCAGCTCACCTGCACTCTACGACGAGCAGTACTTC,CASSPALYDEQYF
TRBD1,TRBJ2-7,15,TRBV4-3,-,TGCGCCAGCAGCCGGGACAGGGGGCTTTCCTACGAGCAGTACTTC,CASSRDRGLSYEQYF
-,TRBJ1-1,11,TRBV25-1,few,TGTGCCAGCGGGGGGGTGGCTGAAGCTTTCTTT,CASGGVAEAFF
TRBD2,TRBJ2-3,15,TRBV4-2,-,TGTGCCAGCAGCCAAGGGAGCGGGGGCACAGATACGCAGTATTTT,CASSQGSGGTDTQYF
TRBD1,TRBJ1-6,19,TRBV28,-,TGTGCCAGCAGTTTAACCGGGACAGGGGGTTCCTCCTATAATTCACCCCTCCACTTT,CASSLTGTGGSSYNSPLHF
TRBD1,TRBJ1-3,15,TRBV6-5,-,TGTGCCAGCAGTCTGACAGGGGGCTCTGGAAACACCATATATTTT,CASSLTGGSGNTIYF
-,TRBJ2-4,12,TRBV19,-,TGTGCCAGTAGCGACTACATAAACATTCAGTACTTC,CASSDYINIQYF
-,TRBJ2-7,13,TRBV11-2,once,TGTGCCAGCAGCTCGACTGAGGCCTACGAGCAGTACTTC,CASSSTEAYEQYF
TRBD1,TRBJ2-7,14,TRBV27,-,TGTGCCAGCAGCCACAAGACAGGGTGGAACGAGCAGTACTTC,CASSHKTGWNEQYF
-,TRBJ2-1,13,TRBV2,-,TGTGCCAGCAGTGAGCGGGTCTACAATGAGCAGTTCTTC,CASSERVYNEQFF
-,TRBJ2-1,15,TRBV12-5,-,TGTGCTAGTGGTCTCCCTCAGGGGGGTCACAATGAGCAGTTCTTC,CASGLPQGGHNEQFF
-,TRBJ1-1,14,TRBV5-4,-,TGTGCCAGCAGCTTGGCGGGGAAGGGCACTGAAGCTTTCTTT,CASSLAGKGTEAFF
TRBD2,TRBJ2-7,15,TRBV7-2,-,TGTGCCAGCAGCTCCTCGGGGGGTGCCACCTACGAGCAGTACTTC,CASSSSGGATYEQYF
-,TRBJ1-6,15,TRBV7-9,-,TGTTCCAGCAGCTTAAGGGGCTCCTATAATTCACCCCTCCACTTT,CSSSLRGSYNSPLHF
-,TRBJ1-4,13,TRBV15,-,TGTGCCACCAGCAGCCCACTCCGAGAAAAACTGTTTTTT,CATSSPLREKLFF
TRBD2,TRBJ2-2,14,TRBV29-1,few,TGCAGCGTCCCGTCGGGGGCGGGGGGCGGGGAGCTGTTTTTT,CSVPSGAGGGELFF
TRBD2,TRBJ2-7,14,TRBV5-6,-,TGTGCCAGCATACGAGCGGGGGCGAATCACGAGCAGTACTTC,CASIRAGANHEQYF
TRBD1,TRBJ1-5,21,TRBV12-5,-,TGTGCTAGTGGTTTGGTGGTTTACCGGGACAGCCGTCTCTATAGCAATCAGCCCCAGCATTTT,CASGLVVYRDSRLYSNQPQHF
-,TRBJ2-3,15,TRBV6-1,-,TGTGCCAGCAGTGAAATTGGTCTGGGGCCAGATACGCAGTATTTT,CASSEIGLGPDTQYF
TRBD2,TRBJ2-7,13,TRBV18,-,TGTGCCAGCTCACCACTGGGGGGGGGCGAGCAGTACTTC,CASSPLGGGEQYF
-,TRBJ2-5,13,TRBV6-5,-,TGTGCCAGCCTTCCGGGTGGCCAAGAGACCCAGTACTTC,CASLPGGQETQYF
TRBD1,TRBJ1-1,17,TRBV19,-,TGTGCCAGTAGTGGCAGGGGGGCCCTTACGTGGGGGCCTGAAGCTTTCTTT,CASSGRGALTWGPEAFF
-,TRBJ1-4,15,TRBV5-4,-,TGTGCCAGCAGCTCCCAGGGGATCCTTGATGAAAAACTGTTTTTT,CASSSQGILDEKLFF
-,TRBJ2-7,12,TRBV2,-,TGTGCCAGTTCAGGGTTGGGCTACGAGCAGTACTTC,CASSGLGYEQYF
TRBD1,TRBJ1-5,14,TRBV2,-,TGTGCCAGCAGCGTGGGACAGGGGGCTCAGCCCCAGCATTTT,CASSVGQGAQPQHF
-,TRBJ1-2,14,TRBV5-1,-,TGCGCCAGCAGCTTGGAGGTGGGGAGACGCGGCTACACCTTC,CASSLEVGRRGYTF
-,TRBJ1-1,13,TRBV5-6,-,TGTGCCAGCAGCTGGCAGGGAGGGACTGAAGCTTTCTTT,CASSWQGGTEAFF